This T cell receptor beta chain was found in a study of blood T cell repertoires in COVID-19. There are 15 residues in the CDR3. CDR1 is MGHDK, CDR2 SYGVNS, per germline. V trimming: 4 bases; J trimming: 4 bases; junction bases outside the gene matches: 8. Clones were sequenced by immunoSEQ multiplex PCR, and TCRdb holds only the in-frame ones, with some missing. This table has some 170,000 clones, 60% to 80% appearing once. The sequencing input was PBMCs or T cells enriched from blood (not recorded which). This chain connects TRBV25-1 to TRBJ2-3, with 7 positions matching TRBD1. This clonotype was sampled from a woman aged 50 to 65 who had recovered from COVID-19. CDR3 DNA: TGTGCCAGCAGTGCGACAGGTAGGGGGCCAGATACGCAGTATTTT. It specifies CASSATGRGPDTQYF.